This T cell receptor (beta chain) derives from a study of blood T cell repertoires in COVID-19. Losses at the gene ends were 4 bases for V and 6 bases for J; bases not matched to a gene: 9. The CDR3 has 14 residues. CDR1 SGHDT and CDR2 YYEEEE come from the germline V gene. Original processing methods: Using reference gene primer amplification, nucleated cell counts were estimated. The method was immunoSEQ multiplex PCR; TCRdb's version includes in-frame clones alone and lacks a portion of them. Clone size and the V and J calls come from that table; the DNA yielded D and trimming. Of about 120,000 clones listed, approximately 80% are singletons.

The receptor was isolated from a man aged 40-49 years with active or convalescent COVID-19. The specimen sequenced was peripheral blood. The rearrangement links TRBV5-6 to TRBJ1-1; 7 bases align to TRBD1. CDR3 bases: TGTGCCAGCAGCGGTACAGGGGAAGGGCCTGAAGCTTTCTTT. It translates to CASSGTGEGPEAFF.